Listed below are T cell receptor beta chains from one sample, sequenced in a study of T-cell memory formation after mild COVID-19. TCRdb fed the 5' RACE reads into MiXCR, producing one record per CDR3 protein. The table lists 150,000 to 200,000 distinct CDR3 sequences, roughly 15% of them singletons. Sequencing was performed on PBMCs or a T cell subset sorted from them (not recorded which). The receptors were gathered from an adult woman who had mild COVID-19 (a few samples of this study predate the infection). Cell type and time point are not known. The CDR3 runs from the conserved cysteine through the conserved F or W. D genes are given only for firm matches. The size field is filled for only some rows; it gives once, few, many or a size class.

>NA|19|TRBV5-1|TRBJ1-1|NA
TGCGCCAGCAGTCAGCAGGGTGCCATAGGCCCGGCCATTAACACTGAAGCTTTCTTT
CASSQQGAIGPAINTEAFF
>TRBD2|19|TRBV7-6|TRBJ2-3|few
TGTGCCAGCAGCTTATCCGGCCTCGGAGTAGCGGGAGTGCTAAATACGCAGTATTTT
CASSLSGLGVAGVLNTQYF
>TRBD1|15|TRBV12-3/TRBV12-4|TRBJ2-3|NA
TGTGCCAGCAGCGGGGGGACAGGGCTCCCAGATACGCAGTATTTT
CASSGGTGLPDTQYF
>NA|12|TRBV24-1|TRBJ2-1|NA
TGTGCCACCAGTGACACCTACAATGAGCAGTTCTTC
CATSDTYNEQFF
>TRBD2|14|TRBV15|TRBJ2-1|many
TGTGCCACCAGCAGCCGACTAGCGGACAATGAGCAGTTCTTC
CATSSRLADNEQFF
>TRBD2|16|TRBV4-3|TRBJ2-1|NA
TGCGCCAGCAGCCGAGCTAGCGGGAGTTTCGCCAATGAGCAGTTCTTC
CASSRASGSFANEQFF
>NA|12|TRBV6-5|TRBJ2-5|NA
TGTGCCAGACCAAGGGCCGGAGAGACCCAGTACTTC
CARPRAGETQYF
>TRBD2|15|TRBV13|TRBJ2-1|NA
TGTGCCAGCAGCTTAGAGTTAGCGGGAGTTCATGAGCAGTTCTTC
CASSLELAGVHEQFF
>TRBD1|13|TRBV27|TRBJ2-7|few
TGTGCCAGTTACGGGACAGCCTCCTACGAGCAGTACTTC
CASYGTASYEQYF
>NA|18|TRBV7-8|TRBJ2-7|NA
TGTGCCAGCAGCTTGGGGACGAGAACAATTGCGGACTCCTACGAGCAGTACTTC
CASSLGTRTIADSYEQYF
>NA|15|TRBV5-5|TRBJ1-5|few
TGTGCCAGCAGCTTGTTGGGACACTTCAATCAGCCCCAGCATTTT
CASSLLGHFNQPQHF
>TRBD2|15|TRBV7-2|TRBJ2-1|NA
TGTGCCAGCAGCGTTAGCGGGAGCTCCTACAATGAGCAGTTCTTC
CASSVSGSSYNEQFF
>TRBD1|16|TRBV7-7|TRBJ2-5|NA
TGTGCTAGCAGCTCTACCGTCGGGACAGAAACGGAGACCCAGTACTTC
CASSSTVGTETETQYF
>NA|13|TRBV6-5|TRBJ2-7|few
TGTGCCAGCAGTAAAGGAGGCCGGTACGAGCAGTACTTC
CASSKGGRYEQYF
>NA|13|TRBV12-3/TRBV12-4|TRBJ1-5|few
TGTGCCAGCAGCGTTACCTCCGGGCAGCCCCAGCATTTT
CASSVTSGQPQHF
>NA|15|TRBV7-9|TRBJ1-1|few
TGTGCCAGCAGCTTACCTGGACGGGGGAACACTGAAGCTTTCTTT
CASSLPGRGNTEAFF
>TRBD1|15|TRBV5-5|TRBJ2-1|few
TGTGCCAGCAGCATCGGGACAGGGGCCCACAATGAGCAGTTCTTC
CASSIGTGAHNEQFF
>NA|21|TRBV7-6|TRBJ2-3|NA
TGTGCCAGCAGCTTAATGGTCTGGGGACCGCGAGGGGAAACTAGCACAGATACGCAGTATTTT
CASSLMVWGPRGETSTDTQYF
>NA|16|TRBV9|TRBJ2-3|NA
TGTGCCAGCAGCGTAGGAGGGAGGCACGGCACAGATACGCAGTATTTT
CASSVGGRHGTDTQYF
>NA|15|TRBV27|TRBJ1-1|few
TGTGCCAGCAGTCCTTACGCCGAGGGGAACACTGAAGCTTTCTTT
CASSPYAEGNTEAFF
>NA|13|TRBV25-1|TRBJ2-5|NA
TGTACCAGCAGTGATACCAGGCAAGAGACCCAGTACTTC
CTSSDTRQETQYF
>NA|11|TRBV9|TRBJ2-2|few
TGTGCCAGCAGCGGGACCGGGGAGCTGTTTTTT
CASSGTGELFF
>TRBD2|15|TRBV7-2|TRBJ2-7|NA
TGTGCCAGCAGCTTAGCGGGAGGGCCCGGGCGCGAGCAGTACTTC
CASSLAGGPGREQYF
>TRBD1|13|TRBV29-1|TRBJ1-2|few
TGCAGCGTTGCAAGGGACAGCAACTATGGCTACACCTTC
CSVARDSNYGYTF
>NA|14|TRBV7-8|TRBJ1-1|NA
TGTGCCAGCAGCCCAGTGGCGGGGAGGACTGAAGCTTTCTTT
CASSPVAGRTEAFF
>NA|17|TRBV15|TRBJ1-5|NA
TGTGCCACCAGCAGAGATCGAGGCAGGCTAGGACATCAGCCCCAGCATTTT
CATSRDRGRLGHQPQHF
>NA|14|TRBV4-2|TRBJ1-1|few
TGTGCCAGCAGCCAAGTTGGAGGTAGCACTGAAGCTTTCTTT
CASSQVGGSTEAFF
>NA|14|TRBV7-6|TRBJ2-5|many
TGTGCCAGCAGCTACCGACGGTTCCAAGAGACCCAGTACTTC
CASSYRRFQETQYF
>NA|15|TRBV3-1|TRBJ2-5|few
TGTGCCAGCAGCTCCCGGGACCTAAAGCAAGAGACCCAGTACTTC
CASSSRDLKQETQYF
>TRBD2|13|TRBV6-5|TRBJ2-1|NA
TGTGCCAGCACGATCGGGGGGTACAATGAGCAGTTCTTC
CASTIGGYNEQFF
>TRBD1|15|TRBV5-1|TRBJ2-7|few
TGCGCCAGCAGCCCGTGGACAGGGATAATCTACGAGCAGTACTTC
CASSPWTGIIYEQYF
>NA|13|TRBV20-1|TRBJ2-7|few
TGCAGTGGCGGGAACGGGCTCTCCTACGAGCAGTACTTC
CSGGNGLSYEQYF
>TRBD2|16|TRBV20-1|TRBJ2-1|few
TGCAGTGCTCCGAACCTAGCGGGAGGACTTGTCAATGAGCAGTTCTTC
CSAPNLAGGLVNEQFF
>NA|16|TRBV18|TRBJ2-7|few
TGTGCCAGCTCACCCATGGCCCCAATGGACTCCTACGAGCAGTACTTC
CASSPMAPMDSYEQYF
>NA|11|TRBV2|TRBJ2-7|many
TGTGCCAGCAGTGTAAGAAGCGAGCAGTACTTC
CASSVRSEQYF
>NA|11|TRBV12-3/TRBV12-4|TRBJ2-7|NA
TGTGCCAGCAGGTCCGGGAGCGAGCAGTACTTC
CASRSGSEQYF
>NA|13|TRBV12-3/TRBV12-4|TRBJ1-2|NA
TGTGCCAGCAGTTTAGGCTCCGAGGGGGGCTACACCTTC
CASSLGSEGGYTF
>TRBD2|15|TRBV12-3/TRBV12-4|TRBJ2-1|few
TGTGCCAGCAGTATCCGGACTAGCGGGAACAATGAGCAGTTCTTC
CASSIRTSGNNEQFF
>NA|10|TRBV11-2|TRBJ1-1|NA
TGTGCCAGCAGCTTAGTTGAAGCTTTCTTT
CASSLVEAFF
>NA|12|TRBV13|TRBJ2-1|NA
TGTGCCAGCAGCCCATCACCCGCCGAGCAGTTCTTC
CASSPSPAEQFF
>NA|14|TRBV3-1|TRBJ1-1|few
TGTGCCAGCAGCCAAGAAGAGGGGAACACTGAAGCTTTCTTT
CASSQEEGNTEAFF
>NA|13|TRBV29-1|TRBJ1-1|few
TGCAGCGTTGAGCTCGACCTGAACACTGAAGCTTTCTTT
CSVELDLNTEAFF
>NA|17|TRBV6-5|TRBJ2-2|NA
TGTGCCAGCAGTTACTCGGTAACAGGGTTCGACACCGGGGAGCTGTTTTTT
CASSYSVTGFDTGELFF
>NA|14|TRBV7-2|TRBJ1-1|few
TGTGCCAGCAGCGACCCAGGGTTGAACACTGAAGCTTTCTTT
CASSDPGLNTEAFF
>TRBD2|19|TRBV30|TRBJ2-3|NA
TGTGCCTGGAGTATTAAAGGGAGCGGGGGGCCTTCTTTGGTGGATACGCAGTATTTT
CAWSIKGSGGPSLVDTQYF
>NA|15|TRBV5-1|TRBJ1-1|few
TGCGCCAGCAGCTTCGAAGGGGACTTGAACACTGAAGCTTTCTTT
CASSFEGDLNTEAFF
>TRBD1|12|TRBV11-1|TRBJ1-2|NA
TGTGCCAGCAGCCAGACAGGGCTGGGCTACACCTTC
CASSQTGLGYTF
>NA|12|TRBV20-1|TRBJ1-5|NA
TGCAGTGCTAGGGAGCCAAATCAACCCCAGCATTTT
CSAREPNQPQHF
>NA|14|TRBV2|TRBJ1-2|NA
TGTGCCAGCAGTGAAGCCTACCTCCGCGAGGGCTACACCTTC
CASSEAYLREGYTF
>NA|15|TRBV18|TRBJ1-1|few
TGTGCCAGCTCACCAGCTGGCAGCCAGAACACTGAAGCTTTCTTT
CASSPAGSQNTEAFF
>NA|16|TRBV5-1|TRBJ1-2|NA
TGCGCCAGCAGCCGGACGGGCCAGTGGCAGTCCTATGGCTACACCTTC
CASSRTGQWQSYGYTF
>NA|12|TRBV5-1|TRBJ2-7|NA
TGCGCCAGCAGCTTCGACAGAGACGAGCAGTACTTC
CASSFDRDEQYF
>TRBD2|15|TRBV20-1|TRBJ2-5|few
TGCAGTGCTAGTCGGCGGGGCGCGGGGGTGGGGACCCAGTACTTC
CSASRRGAGVGTQYF
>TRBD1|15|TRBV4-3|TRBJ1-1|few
TGCGCCAGCAGCCAGGTCAGACAGGGGGACACTGAAGCTTTCTTT
CASSQVRQGDTEAFF
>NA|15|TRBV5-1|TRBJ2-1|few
TGCGCCAGCAGCTTCGAGGGAGTCGCCTACAATGAGCAGTTCTTC
CASSFEGVAYNEQFF